Listed here is a single TCR beta chain. This entry comes from a study of technical replicates of blood from a handful of donors. Germline CDR1 is SGHRS and CDR2 is YFSETQ. V was clipped by 1 base and J by 6 bases; unmatched bases: 8. CDR3 length equals 15 residues. TCRdb's copy holds only in-frame clones and misses some; the assay was immunoSEQ multiplex PCR. The data show just under 85,000 clones, around 94% seen once. Sequencing used T cells isolated from PBMCs. This chain uses TRBV5-1 with TRBJ2-7; 9 bases align to TRBD1. This TCR was sampled from a human donor in good health. In nucleotides, the CDR3 is TGCGCCAGCAGCTTGTCGCCGGACAGGGGCTCCGAGCAGTACTTC. Amino acid sequence: CASSLSPDRGSEQYF. Full variable domain (missing parts from reference TRBV5-1 and TRBJ2-7): KAGVTQTPRYLIKTRGQQVTLSCSPISGHRSVSWYQQTPGQGLQFLFEYFSETQRNKGNFPGRFSGRQFSNSRSEMNVSTLELGDSALYLCASSLSPDRGSEQYFGPGTRLTVT.